The 26 T cell receptor beta chains reported below all come from one sample, sequenced in a study of molecular identifiers for immune sequencing clone quantification. TCRdb re-called the PCR reads with MiXCR, one entry per CDR3 protein. Altogether about 54,000 distinct CDR3 sequences are present, approximately 25% being singletons, with the ten largest covering 1.9%. Sample: naive CD8+ T cells from blood, with Jurkat cell RNA spiked in. Indicated subset: FACS-sorted CD8+CD4-CCR7+CD45RA+ naive T cells. These receptors were collected from a human donor in good health. Some libraries in this study had Jurkat cell RNA spiked in.

This clonotype appeared many times. The chain joins TRBV14 to TRBJ2-3; D perhaps matches TRBD2 (5 bases). Deletions cut 3 bases from V and 0 bases from J, with 10 bases between. Germline V lookup: CDR1 SGHDN, CDR2 FVKESK. The CDR3 contains 15 residues. The DNA of the CDR3 is TGTGCCAGCAGCCAGCGTAGCGCTAGCACAGATACGCAGTATTTT. This translates into CASSQRSASTDTQYF.

This clonotype was found many times. The chain links TRBV29-1 to TRBJ2-4; perhaps TRBD1 as D (5 bases). Per the germline V gene, CDR1 is SQVTM and CDR2 is ANQGSEA. Trimming took off 1 base at V and 9 bases at J, with 22 bases between the two ends. The CDR3 extends over 16 amino acids. CDR3 bases: TGCAGCGTTGAAGTTTCAGGGCCAAACCCTCCGGGCATTCAGTACTTC. Translating it yields CSVEVSGPNPPGIQYF.

This clonotype appeared many times. V and J are TRBV7-6 and TRBJ2-3; D may be TRBD1 (5 bases). The CDR3 totals 16 residues. V lost 4 bases, J lost 0 bases, and 14 bases lay in between. The germline V gene encodes CDR1 SGHVS and CDR2 FNYEAQ. The CDR3 region is CASSSLAGPSTDTQYF. The CDR3 nucleotides read TGTGCCAGCAGCTCTTTGGCAGGGCCTAGCACAGATACGCAGTATTTT.

This clonotype was counted many times. J is TRBJ1-3 and V is TRBV20-1; the D is unclear. Germline loops: CDR1 DFQATT, CDR2 SNEGSKA (reference sequence). The germline V and J ends were trimmed by 4 bases and 4 bases, with 14 bases remaining between them. This CDR3 is 14 amino acids long. CDR3 sequence: CSAKGLKGGNTIYF. The CDR3, as DNA: TGCAGTGCTAAGGGTTTAAAAGGGGGAAACACCATATATTTT.

This clonotype has ten or more counts. V is TRBV5-1 and J is TRBJ2-7; possibly TRBD2 for D (5 bases). Germline-derived CDR1 and CDR2 are SGHRS and YFSETQ. V was trimmed by 1 base and J by 5 bases, leaving 16 bases between them. CDR3 length: 15 residues. In DNA, the CDR3 is TGCGCCAGCAGCTTGTACGGGGATTCGGTAGACGAGCAGTACTTC. Translation: CASSLYGDSVDEQYF.

This clonotype was seen ten or more times. The genes are TRBV12-3 or TRBV12-4 and TRBJ2-7, with unresolved D. The V end was cut by 2 bases, the J end by 4 bases, with 6 bases between. The length of the CDR3 is 12 residues. CDR3 sequence: CASSLLPYEQYF. CDR3 DNA: TGTGCCAGCAGTTTACTCCCTTACGAGCAGTACTTC.

The gene calls are TRBV7-9 and TRBJ1-5, with D uncertain. V lost 5 bases, J lost 4 bases, and 21 bases lay in between. The CDR3 consists of 17 residues. Per germline, CDR1 SEHNR and CDR2 FQNEAQ (reference sequence). Here the CDR3 DNA reads TGTGCCAGCAGCGCCTTACTCGGGGTCCCGGGGAATCAGCCCCAGCATTTT. This encodes CASSALLGVPGNQPQHF.

This clonotype has ten or more counts. The rearrangement links TRBV14 to TRBJ1-1; D is unclear. CDR3 size: 13 residues. CDR1 is SGHDN and CDR2 is FVKESK in the germline V gene. V dropped 0 bases and J dropped 10 bases, with 12 bases sitting between them. CDR3 DNA sequence: TGTGCCAGCAGCCAAGAGGTACGGTCTAGAGCTTTCTTT. Residues: CASSQEVRSRAFF.

This clonotype has at least ten counts. The CDR3 loop reads CASSQEAGPRSDEQFF. The CDR3, as DNA: TGCGCCAGCAGCCAAGAAGCGGGGCCGAGGAGCGATGAGCAGTTCTTC. The chain combines TRBV4-3 with TRBJ2-1; 7 positions match TRBD2. After removal of 0 bases from V and 8 bases from J, the junction contained 10 bases not matched to a gene. The CDR3 contains 16 residues. Germline V lookup: CDR1 LGHNA, CDR2 YSLEER.

The table lists this clonotype with many counts. This rearrangement joins TRBV5-5 to TRBJ1-1, with 7 bases lining up with TRBD1. CDR3 length: 14 residues. The ends lost 2 bases at V and 3 bases at J; junction bases unmatched: 4. The germline V gene encodes CDR1 SGHKS and CDR2 YYEKEE (reference sequence). The CDR3 DNA reads as TGTGCCAGCAGCTTCCGGGACAGTTACACTGAAGCTTTCTTT. Its protein is CASSFRDSYTEAFF.

This clonotype was seen more than once but under ten times. The J gene is TRBJ2-3, the V gene TRBV2, with D perhaps matching TRBD1 (7 bases). Germline CDR1 SNHLY, CDR2 FYNNEI. The germline V and J ends were trimmed by 8 bases and 3 bases, with 12 bases remaining between them. The CDR3 is 13 residues long. CDR3 nucleotide sequence: TGTGCCAGCGGAGGGACAGCTACAGATACGCAGTATTTT. It translates to CASGGTATDTQYF.

In the case of this clonotype: A read error may explain this, as a much larger clone is one base away. The chain employs TRBV7-9 and TRBJ2-3; 10 bases align to TRBD1. V lost 8 bases and J lost 4; bases outside the gene matches: 9. The CDR3 is 15 residues long. Germline V gives CDR1 SEHNR, CDR2 FQNEAQ (reference sequence). CDR3 bases: TGTGCCAGCGGCCTGACAGGGGGCGTCGCAGATACGCAGTATTTT. Translation gives CASGLTGGVADTQYF.

The V gene is TRBV6-5, the J gene TRBJ2-2; 7 positions match TRBD1. Losses at the gene ends were 2 bases for V and 6 bases for J; bases not matched to a gene: 6. This CDR3 has 15 residues. The germline V gene encodes CDR1 MNHEY and CDR2 SVGAGI. The CDR3 loop reads CASSYGQVDSGELFF. Written as DNA, the CDR3 is TGTGCCAGCAGTTACGGACAGGTTGACTCCGGGGAGCTGTTTTTT.

This clonotype has a handful of counts. This sequence joins TRBV12-3 or TRBV12-4 and TRBJ2-2; D ambiguous. The CDR3 length is 13 residues. The V and J ends lost 2 bases and 9 bases respectively, with 10 bases between them. The CDR3 DNA reads TGTGCCAGCAGTTTAAACCCCGCCCGGGAGCTGTTTTTT. Amino acid sequence: CASSLNPARELFF.

This clonotype was observed at least ten times. The chain is built from TRBV5-1 and TRBJ2-7; 10 bases align to TRBD2. Trimming at V came to 4 bases and at J to 2 bases, leaving 6 bases not matched to a gene. The CDR3 is 15 residues long. The germline V gene has CDR1 SGHRS and CDR2 YFSETQ. CDR3 in DNA: TGCGCCAGCAGCCCTAGCGGGGGTTATCCCTACGAGCAGTACTTC. This codes for CASSPSGGYPYEQYF.

About this clonotype: The junction does not match germline at one end; this may be a read error. The V call is TRBV11-2, the J call TRBJ1-5, with D possibly being TRBD1 (5 bases). CDR1 is SGHAT and CDR2 is FQNNGV in the germline V gene. The CDR3 covers 16 residues. CDR3: CASSLAEEGLNQPQHF. DNA for the CDR3: TGTGCCAGCAGCTTAGCAGAGGAGGGACTCAATCAGCCCCAGCATTTC. Full variable domain (remainder filled in from reference TRBV11-2 and TRBJ1-5): EAGVAQSPRYKIIEKRQSVAFWCNPISGHATLYWYQQILGQGPKLLIQFQNNGVVDDSQLPKDRFSAERLKGVDSTLKIQPAKLEDSAVYLCASSLAEEGLNQPQHFGDGTRLSIL.

Ten or more counts support this clonotype. V and J are TRBV29-1 and TRBJ1-1; 7 bases fit TRBD1. The CDR3 is 14 residues long. V trimming: 6 bases; J trimming: 0 bases; junction bases outside the gene matches: 7. CDR1 SQVTM and CDR2 ANQGSEA come from the germline V gene. As DNA, the CDR3 is TGCAGCGTCGATGGCGGGACAGTGAACACTGAAGCTTTCTTT. Amino acid sequence: CSVDGGTVNTEAFF.

This clonotype was recorded at least ten times. The chain links TRBV15 to TRBJ2-5; a possible D gene is TRBD2 (5 bases). Trimming left V 5 bases short and J 4 bases short, with 8 bases between. There are 12 residues in the CDR3. Germline CDR1 and CDR2: LNHNV and YYDKDF (reference sequence). In DNA form, the CDR3 reads TGTGCCACCAGCGAAAGCGGAGAGACCCAGTACTTC. Its protein is CATSESGETQYF.

This clonotype has a handful of counts. This chain uses TRBV11-2 with TRBJ2-3; 10 bases map to TRBD2. The trim removed 1 base at V and 6 bases at J, leaving 7 bases unmatched. In germline, CDR1 is SGHAT, CDR2 FQNNGV. CDR3 size: 16 residues. CDR3 amino acids: CASSLAGTSVFDTQYF. The CDR3 nucleotides read TGTGCCAGCAGCTTAGCCGGGACTAGCGTTTTTGATACGCAGTATTTT.

Note on this clonotype: A much larger clone differs from this one at a single base, so this may be a read error. This chain links TRBV27 with TRBJ1-1; D uncertain. Germline CDR1 and CDR2: MNHEY and SMNVEV (reference sequence). The CDR3 length is 11 residues. With 8 bases removed from V and 4 bases from J, the gap between germline ends came to 8 bases. For the CDR3, the DNA is TGTGCCAGCTTGAGAGGCACTGAAGCTTTCTTT. It translates to CASLRGTEAFF.

This clonotype was counted many times. The genes are TRBV7-9 and TRBJ2-3, with D perhaps TRBD1 or TRBD2 (5 bases each). The CDR3 covers 15 residues. The V gene lost 5 bases and the J gene lost 4 bases, with 16 bases spanning the gap. Germline CDR1 is SEHNR and CDR2 is FQNEAQ (reference sequence). CDR3 loop: CASSPGTMYPDTQYF. CDR3 nucleotides: TGTGCCAGCAGCCCCGGGACGATGTACCCAGATACGCAGTATTTT.

Notes on this clonotype: This sequence may be a read error, since a much larger clone differs from it by one base. This chain uses TRBV6-5 with TRBJ2-7; D not certain. There are 13 residues in the CDR3. Germline CDR1 is MNHEY and CDR2 is SVGAGI. The CDR3 sequence is CASSYSGSCEQYF. CDR3 in DNA: TGTGCCAGCAGTTACTCCGGGTCCTGCGAGCAGTACTTC.

This clonotype was recorded once. V gene TRBV12-3 or TRBV12-4 combines with J gene TRBJ2-1; D possibly corresponds to TRBD2 (6 bases). V lost 5 bases, J lost 8 bases, and 22 bases lay in between. The CDR3 consists of 16 residues. CDR3 bases: TGTGCCAGCAGTGACGTTAGCCTAGCGTTTTTCGATGAGCAGTTCTTC. As protein: CASSDVSLAFFDEQFF.

On this clonotype: A much larger clone lies a single base off, so this may be a read error. The chain couples TRBV7-8 to TRBJ1-5; D may be TRBD1 (6 bases). The CDR3 length is 13 residues. CDR1 is SGHVS and CDR2 is FQNEAQ in the germline V gene. CDR3 residues: CASSVPGAQPRHF. CDR3 coding DNA: TGTGCCAGCAGCGTTCCAGGGGCTCAGCCCCGGCATTTT.

This chain links TRBV27 with TRBJ2-1; 11 nucleotides match TRBD2. The CDR3 loop spans 16 amino acids. Germline V lookup: CDR1 MNHEY, CDR2 SMNVEV (reference sequence). Trimming took 3 bases from V and 1 from J; bases not matched to a gene: 2. The CDR3 loop reads CASSFLAGGSYNEQFF. The CDR3, as DNA: TGTGCCAGCAGTTTTCTAGCGGGAGGATCCTACAATGAGCAGTTCTTC.

A word on this clonotype: With a much larger clone just one base away, this may be a read error. This chain links TRBV12-3 or TRBV12-4 with TRBJ2-7, with D unclear. Trimming left V 6 bases short and J 6 bases short, with 15 bases between. The CDR3 covers 13 residues. CDR3: CASRTRLSPEQYF. CDR3 nucleotide sequence: TGTGCCAGCAGAACGAGACTCTCCCCCGAGCAGTACTTC.